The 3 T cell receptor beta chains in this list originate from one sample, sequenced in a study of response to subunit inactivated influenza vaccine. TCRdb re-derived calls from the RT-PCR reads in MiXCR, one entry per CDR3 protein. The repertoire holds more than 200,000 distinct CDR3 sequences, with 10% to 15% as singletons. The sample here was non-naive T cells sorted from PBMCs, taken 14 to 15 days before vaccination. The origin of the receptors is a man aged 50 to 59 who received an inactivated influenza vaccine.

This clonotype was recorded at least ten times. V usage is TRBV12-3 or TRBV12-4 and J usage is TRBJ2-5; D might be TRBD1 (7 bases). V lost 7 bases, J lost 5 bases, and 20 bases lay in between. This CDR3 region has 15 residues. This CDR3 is CASTRRAGGGETQYF. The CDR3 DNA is TGTGCCAGCACCCGACGGGCAGGAGGGGGCGAGACCCAGTACTTC.

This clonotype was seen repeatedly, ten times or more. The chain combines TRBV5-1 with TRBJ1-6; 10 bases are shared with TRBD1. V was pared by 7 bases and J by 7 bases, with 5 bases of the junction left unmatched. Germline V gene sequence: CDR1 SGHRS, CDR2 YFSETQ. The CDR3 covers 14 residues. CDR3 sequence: CASSGQGSNSPLHF. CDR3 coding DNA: TGCGCCAGCTCGGGACAGGGGTCCAATTCACCCCTCCACTTT.

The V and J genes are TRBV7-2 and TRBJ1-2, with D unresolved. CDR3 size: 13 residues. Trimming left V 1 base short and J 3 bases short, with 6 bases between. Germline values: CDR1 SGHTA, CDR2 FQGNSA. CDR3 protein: CASSLGEDYGYTF. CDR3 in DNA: TGTGCCAGCAGCTTAGGAGAAGACTATGGCTACACCTTC. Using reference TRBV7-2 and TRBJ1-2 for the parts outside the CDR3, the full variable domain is GAGVSQSPSNKVTEKGKDVELRCDPISGHTALYWYRQSLGQGLEFLIYFQGNSAPDKSGLPSDRFSAERTGGSVSTLTIQRTQQEDSAVYLCASSLGEDYGYTFGSGTRLTVV.